The 28 T cell receptor beta chains in this list originate from one sample, sequenced in a study of T cells in Graves' hyperthyroidism and ophthalmopathy. RNA transcripts yielded amplified TCR beta CDR3 regions. The HTBI set primed first-round TCR CDR3 RT-PCR. Using its own MiXCR run on the multiplex PCR reads, TCRdb lists one record per CDR3 protein. The profile shows 500,000 to 750,000 distinct CDR3 sequences, 13% to 15% of them singletons. Sequenced material: blood. These TCRs come from a woman under 30 with Graves' ophthalmopathy.

This clonotype was observed many times. The chain recombines TRBV20-1 with TRBJ2-1; the D is unclear. Trimming left V 4 bases short and J 6 bases short, with 13 bases between. The CDR3 runs to 13 residues. CDR1 DFQATT and CDR2 SNEGSKA come from the germline V gene (reference sequence). This CDR3 reads CSATPLGFNEQFF. In DNA form, the CDR3 reads TGCAGTGCTACCCCTTTAGGGTTCAATGAGCAGTTCTTC.

This clonotype was observed many times. This sequence joins TRBV7-9 and TRBJ2-7; D not resolved. CDR3 size: 13 residues. The V end lost 2 bases, the J end lost 7 bases, and 12 bases lay between the germline ends. Germline V gene lookup returns CDR1 SEHNR and CDR2 FQNEAQ (reference sequence). CDR3 residues: CASSLILDGEQYF. DNA for the CDR3: TGTGCCAGCAGCTTAATTCTGGACGGAGAGCAGTACTTC.

There are many counts of this clonotype. The chain couples TRBV12-3 or TRBV12-4 to TRBJ2-1; TRBD2 matches 10 bases. The CDR3 has 16 residues. Trimming removed 3 bases from V and 0 bases from J; junction bases left unmatched: 2. CDR3 sequence (DNA): TGTGCCAGCAGTTTTAGCGGGAGGAGCTCCTACAATGAGCAGTTCTTC. Translating it yields CASSFSGRSSYNEQFF.

The chain joins TRBV24-1 to TRBJ2-6; 9 bases agree with TRBD1. V trimming: 1 base; J trimming: 0 bases; junction bases outside the gene matches: 6. CDR3 length: 19 residues. The germline V gene encodes CDR1 KGHDR and CDR2 SFDVKD. CDR3 in DNA: TGTGCCACCAGTGATTTCGGACAGGGGATACCCTCTGGGGCCAACGTCCTGACTTTC. Protein sequence: CATSDFGQGIPSGANVLTF.

The sample holds a few counts of this clonotype. Possible read error: a much larger clone is one base away. The V gene is TRBV20-1, the J gene TRBJ2-3; 7 bases align to TRBD1. CDR3 length: 13 amino acids. Germline lookup yields CDR1 DFQATT and CDR2 SNEGSKA (reference sequence). Here the CDR3 reads CSVQDRDTDAQYF. In DNA, the CDR3 is TGCAGTGTCCAAGACAGGGACACAGATGCGCAGTATTTT.

There are many counts of this clonotype. In DNA form, the CDR3 reads TGTGCCAGCAGCTCCGGCTCCAGGGGAAGGGGCAATCAGCCCCAGCATTTT. This gives the protein CASSSGSRGRGNQPQHF. The rearrangement links TRBV6-1 to TRBJ1-5; the D gene is possibly TRBD1 (6 bases). The CDR3 loop spans 17 amino acids. V was shortened by 6 bases and J by 2 bases, with 20 bases between the two germline ends. CDR1 and CDR2 from the germline V gene are MNHNS and SASEGT.

This clonotype has at least ten counts. This chain uses TRBV3-1 with TRBJ2-1, with D possibly TRBD2 on 5 matching bases. This CDR3 contains 15 residues. Looked up from germline, CDR1 is LGHDT and CDR2 is YNNKEL (reference sequence). The V end lost 10 bases, the J end lost 0 bases, and 16 bases lay between the germline ends. CDR3: CATSVGESSYNEQFF. In DNA form, the CDR3 reads TGTGCCACCTCCGTCGGGGAGAGCTCCTACAATGAGCAGTTCTTC.

This chain joins TRBV27 and TRBJ1-2, with D perhaps TRBD1 (6 bases). Germline CDR1 reads MNHEY; CDR2 reads SMNVEV (reference sequence). V gave up 6 bases and J gave up 2 bases, with 28 bases separating them. The CDR3 has 19 residues. The CDR3 nucleotides are TGTGCCAGCAGCCTGATAGGTGGGGGCGGCGGGCGATTGAACTATGGCTACACCTTC. Translated: CASSLIGGGGGRLNYGYTF.

This clonotype was seen at least ten times. CDR3 nucleotide sequence: TGTGCCAGCAGTTACGCGAATCTCAGGGGGCAGGAGACCCAGTACTTC. Translation: CASSYANLRGQETQYF. The chain employs TRBV6-6 and TRBJ2-5; 8 nucleotides align to TRBD1. In germline, CDR1 is MNHNY, CDR2 SVGAGI (reference sequence). V gave up 2 bases and J gave up 5 bases; unmatched junction bases: 10. The CDR3 totals 16 residues.

The genes are TRBV20-1 and TRBJ2-7, with 14 nucleotides matching TRBD2. The V gene end was trimmed by 1 base and the J gene end by 7 bases; junction bases not matched to a gene: 3. This CDR3 has 14 residues. Looked up from germline, CDR1 is DFQATT and CDR2 is SNEGSKA (reference sequence). The CDR3 nucleotides are TGCAGTGCTAGAGGACTAGCGGGAGGGCTTGAGCAGTACTTC. Translation gives CSARGLAGGLEQYF.

Many counts were recorded for this clonotype. The gene calls are TRBV2 and TRBJ2-5; the D call may be TRBD1 or TRBD2 (5 bases each). Between the trimmed V and J ends, which lost 7 bases and 4 bases, there was a span of 16 bases. The CDR3 covers 14 residues. CDR1 and CDR2 (germline): SNHLY, FYNNEI. The CDR3 nucleotides read TGTGCCAGCATAGCCAGCAGGGACGGAGAGACCCAGTACTTC. This sequence encodes CASIASRDGETQYF.

Regarding this clonotype: It may be a read error: a sequence one base away is much more abundant. The V call is TRBV12-3 or TRBV12-4, the J call TRBJ2-1; D is tentatively TRBD1 or TRBD2 (5 bases each). Trimming removed 5 bases from V and 10 bases from J, with 30 bases in between. This CDR3 contains 18 residues. The CDR3 is CASSPLLATGTNSYEQFF. CDR3 bases: TGTGCCAGCAGTCCCCTCTTAGCGACCGGGACCAACTCCTACGAGCAGTTCTTC.

This clonotype was detected a few times. V gene TRBV6-2 or TRBV6-3 combines with J gene TRBJ1-1; D is ambiguous. Trimming took 3 bases from V and 4 from J, leaving 18 bases between them. This CDR3 comprises 16 residues. The germline V gene encodes CDR1 MNHEY and CDR2 SVGEGT. Written as DNA, the CDR3 is TGTGCCAGCAGTTATGGTTCTGAACCCGGCGGCACTGAAGCTTTCTTT. Protein product: CASSYGSEPGGTEAFF.

Concerning this clonotype: A much bigger clone sits one base away, suggesting this may be a read error. V gene TRBV2 combines with J gene TRBJ2-2; D is undetermined. CDR1 is SNHLY and CDR2 is FYNNEI in the germline V gene. CDR3 length: 14 amino acids. CDR3 amino acids: CAGSGKANTGELFF. In DNA, the CDR3 is TGTGCCGGCAGTGGTAAAGCGAACACCGGGGAGCTGTTTTTT.

This clonotype was observed at least ten times. The genes are TRBV7-9 and TRBJ2-1; weak D call: TRBD2 (5 bases). The length of the CDR3 is 13 residues. CDR1 and CDR2 from the germline V gene are SEHNR and FQNEAQ (reference sequence). Trimming stripped 6 bases from V and 8 bases from J, with 14 bases between. In DNA, the CDR3 is TGTGCCAGCAGTTCGGGGAGTGGGGATGAGCAGTTCTTC. It codes for CASSSGSGDEQFF.

This clonotype was seen at least ten times. The chain carries TRBV28 and TRBJ1-1; maybe TRBD1 (6 bases). This CDR3 has 12 amino acids. Germline CDR1 and CDR2: MDHEN and SYDVKM. V lost 10 bases, J lost 1 base, and 10 bases lay in between. The DNA for the CDR3 is TGTGCCATTCAGGGGAGGAACACTGAAGCTTTCTTT. Protein sequence: CAIQGRNTEAFF.

This clonotype was detected a few times. The chain combines TRBV4-2 with TRBJ2-3; 10 bases match TRBD2. The germline CDR1 and CDR2 sequences are LGHNA and YNFKEQ. V lost 0 bases, J lost 2 bases, and 11 bases stayed unmatched. CDR3 length: 19 amino acids. In nucleotides, the CDR3 is TGTGCCAGCAGCCAAGAGAAAGGGCCTAGCGGGGGCATCACAGATACGCAGTATTTT. Protein: CASSQEKGPSGGITDTQYF.

This clonotype showed up many times. The chain combines TRBV27 with TRBJ2-1; TRBD1 is a possible D gene (6 bases). The V end lost 4 bases, the J end lost 5 bases, and 21 bases lay between the germline ends. This CDR3 contains 17 residues. The germline CDR1 and CDR2 sequences are MNHEY and SMNVEV (reference sequence). The CDR3 protein is CASSSTGRPTVNNEQFF. For the CDR3, the DNA is TGTGCCAGCAGTTCAACAGGGAGACCAACGGTGAACAATGAGCAGTTCTTC.

This clonotype was recorded at least ten times. The rearrangement uses TRBV12-3 or TRBV12-4 and TRBJ1-5; no definite D call. The germline V and J ends were trimmed by 0 bases and 4 bases, with 13 bases remaining between them. This CDR3 is 16 amino acids long. The CDR3 sequence is CASSLALERANQPQHF. CDR3 coding DNA: TGTGCCAGCAGTTTAGCGTTGGAGAGGGCGAATCAGCCCCAGCATTTT.

This clonotype was seen ten or more times. The chain employs TRBV3-1 and TRBJ1-5; TRBD1 might be the D (5 bases). Germline V gives CDR1 LGHDT, CDR2 YNNKEL (reference sequence). The CDR3 consists of 13 residues. V lost 4 bases and J 6 bases, leaving 10 bases between the germline ends. The chain's CDR3 is CASSLGESQPQHF. As DNA, the CDR3 is TGTGCCAGCAGCCTAGGGGAGAGTCAGCCCCAGCATTTT.

Concerning this clonotype: A read error may explain this, as a much larger clone is one base away. The chain recombines TRBV6-2 or TRBV6-3 with TRBJ1-2; D uncertain. From germline, CDR1 is MNHEY and CDR2 SVGEGT. The CDR3 runs 11 residues. CDR3 sequence reads: CASSSHYGHTF. Here the CDR3 DNA reads TGTGCCAGCAGCAGTCACTATGGCCACACCTTC.

This chain links TRBV28 with TRBJ2-1, with D uncertain. This CDR3 is built from 13 residues. Trimming pared 6 bases from V and 4 bases from J, leaving 10 bases between. Germline CDR1 is MDHEN and CDR2 is SYDVKM. CDR3 protein: CASSSRLYNEQFF. The CDR3 DNA sequence: TGTGCCAGCAGCTCCAGGTTATACAATGAGCAGTTCTTC. Supplemented by reference TRBV28 and TRBJ2-1, the full variable domain reads DVKVTQSSRYLVKRTGEKVFLECVQDMDHENMFWYRQDPGLGLRLIYFSYDVKMKEKGDIPEGYSVSREKKERFSLILESASTNQTSMYLCASSSRLYNEQFFGPGTRLTVL.

This clonotype was seen a few times. V usage is TRBV30 and J usage is TRBJ1-4, with TRBD1 as a possible D gene (5 bases). With 7 bases removed from V and 3 bases from J, the gap between germline ends came to 18 bases. Germline assignment: CDR1 GTSNPN and CDR2 SVGIG (reference sequence). The CDR3 totals 15 residues. CDR3 residues: CASSGAFTPNEKLFF. The CDR3 DNA sequence: TGTGCCTCTTCCGGGGCCTTTACTCCTAATGAAAAACTGTTTTTT.

A word on this clonotype: An end of the junction differs from the germline gene, which may be a read error. The chain couples TRBV6-1 to TRBJ1-3; D not certain. This CDR3 has 16 amino acids. Germline V CDR1 and CDR2: MNHNS, SASEGT. CDR3 DNA sequence: TGTGCCATCAGTGGTGGGGTTGTAGACTCTGGAAACACCATATATTTT. Amino acid sequence: CAISGGVVDSGNTIYF.

In this sample, this clonotype turned up a few times. CDR3 residues: CASSSPPIYGYTF. The DNA of the CDR3 is TGTGCCAGCAGCTCCCCCCCCATCTATGGCTACACCTTC. The chain has TRBV9 and TRBJ1-2, with D unclear. Looked up from germline, CDR1 is SGDLS and CDR2 is YYNGEE. V lost 4 bases and J 4 bases, leaving 11 bases between the germline ends. This CDR3 is built from 13 residues.

This clonotype was picked up many times. The V gene is TRBV5-1, the J gene TRBJ2-5; 8 nucleotides match TRBD2. Unmatched junction bases numbered 11, after V lost 0 bases and J lost 4 bases. Germline values: CDR1 SGHRS, CDR2 YFSETQ. This CDR3 comprises 17 residues. CDR3 nucleotides: TGCGCCAGCAGCTTGGAGAGCGGGAGTGGTTGGGGAGAGACCCAGTACTTC. Amino acids: CASSLESGSGWGETQYF. The entire variable domain, with the rest obtained from reference TRBV5-1 and TRBJ2-5, is as follows: KAGVTQTPRYLIKTRGQQVTLSCSPISGHRSVSWYQQTPGQGLQFLFEYFSETQRNKGNFPGRFSGRQFSNSRSEMNVSTLELGDSALYLCASSLESGSGWGETQYFGPGTRLLVL.

The chain links TRBV13 to TRBJ2-3; the D gene is possibly TRBD1 (7 bases). The CDR3 has 22 residues. Germline V CDR1 and CDR2: PRHDT, FYEKMQ (reference sequence). Between the trimmed V and J ends, which lost 3 bases and 3 bases, there was a span of 34 bases. As DNA, the CDR3 is TGTGCCAGCAGCTTGTCAGGGGGGTGGGGGGCCCCGGGATCCCCCCTGACAGATACGCAGTATTTT. Translating gives CASSLSGGWGAPGSPLTDTQYF. Based on the CDR3 plus reference TRBV13 and TRBJ2-3, the full variable domain is AAGVIQSPRHLIKEKRETATLKCYPIPRHDTVYWYQQGPGQDPQFLISFYEKMQSDKGSIPDRFSAQQFSDYHSELNMSSLELGDSALYFCASSLSGGWGAPGSPLTDTQYFGPGTRLTVL.

This clonotype occurred a few times. The CDR3 DNA follows: TGTGCCAGCAGTTTACAGTGGGGTAATTCACCCCTCCACTTT. This translates into CASSLQWGNSPLHF. The V call is TRBV12-3 or TRBV12-4, the J call TRBJ1-6; D is ambiguous. V was clipped by 2 bases and J by 6 bases, with 8 bases between them. CDR3 size: 14 residues.